Below are 5 T cell receptor beta chains sequenced from a single sample in a study of blood T cell repertoires in COVID-19. Repertoires were generated with immunoSEQ multiplex PCR, while TCRdb's copy carries only in-frame clones and drops some. Of about 160,000 clones in the sample, roughly 85% were seen once. Sequenced input: peripheral blood. These receptors all stem from a human donor with acute or convalescent COVID-19. The donor label of this sample is uncertain.

The gene calls are TRBV18 and TRBJ1-3; TRBD1 matches 7 bases. Germline V gene lookup returns CDR1 KGHSH and CDR2 LQKENI. J gave up 2 bases and V 1 base, and 11 bases lay outside the gene matches. The CDR3 totals 18 residues. The CDR3 is CASSPQTGSGSAGNTIYF. The CDR3 DNA follows: TGTGCCAGCTCACCACAGACAGGGAGTGGCAGCGCTGGAAACACCATATATTTT.

The CDR3 loop reads CASRDPNSPFTGELFF. Here the CDR3 DNA reads TGTGCCAGTAGAGACCCGAACAGCCCGTTCACCGGGGAGCTGTTTTTT. The chain is built from TRBV19 and TRBJ2-2, with D unresolved. The CDR3 extends over 16 amino acids. Germline lookup yields CDR1 LNHDA and CDR2 SQIVND (reference sequence). The V end was cut by 6 bases, the J end by 4 bases, with 18 bases between. Complete variable domain (other parts from reference TRBV19 and TRBJ2-2): DGGITQSPKYLFRKEGQNVTLSCEQNLNHDAMYWYRQDPGQGLRLIYYSQIVNDFQKGDIAEGYSVSREKKESFPLTVTSAQKNPTAFYLCASRDPNSPFTGELFFGEGSRLTVL.

V is TRBV5-1 and J is TRBJ1-1; TRBD1 might be the D (6 bases). From germline, CDR1 is SGHRS and CDR2 YFSETQ. Trimming pared 3 bases from V and 2 bases from J, leaving 17 bases between. The CDR3 has 16 residues. CDR3 bases: TGCGCCAGCAGCTGGGGGCAGCCTCCCACAAACACTGAAGCTTTCTTT. This codes for CASSWGQPPTNTEAFF. The complete variable domain, with remaining parts taken from reference TRBV5-1 and TRBJ1-1, reads KAGVTQTPRYLIKTRGQQVTLSCSPISGHRSVSWYQQTPGQGLQFLFEYFSETQRNKGNFPGRFSGRQFSNSRSEMNVSTLELGDSALYLCASSWGQPPTNTEAFFGQGTRLTVV.

V is TRBV3-1 (or the pseudogene TRBV3-2) and J is TRBJ1-6; D remains ambiguous. This CDR3 is built from 15 residues. V was cut by 3 bases and J by 9 bases, with 15 bases left in between. Germline V lookup: CDR1 LGHDT, CDR2 YNNKEL (reference sequence). The CDR3 spells CASSQTVRGRSPLHF. As DNA, the CDR3 is TGTGCCAGCAGCCAGACCGTACGAGGGCGTTCACCCCTCCACTTT.

In its sample, this clone was seen a few times. The V call is TRBV27, the J call TRBJ2-7, with 8 nucleotides matching TRBD1. Per the germline V gene, CDR1 is MNHEY and CDR2 is SMNVEV (reference sequence). This CDR3 spans 15 amino acids. The junction had 8 bases not matched to a gene; V was cut back by 7 bases and J by 0 bases. CDR3 in amino acids: CASNKVGQDSYEQYF. CDR3 DNA sequence: TGTGCCAGCAACAAAGTGGGACAGGACTCCTACGAGCAGTACTTC.